This T cell receptor (beta chain) was recovered during a study of T-cell memory formation after mild COVID-19 (dated by TCRdb to about 2021). A note on the overall study: TCR sequence clusters from the two donors were found to be largely donor specific. In a couple of donors, T-cell clones that expanded and contracted after mild COVID-19 were followed by sequencing TCRalpha and TCRbeta repertoires longitudinally. The cohort comprised two young, previously healthy adult volunteers, one female and one male. The investigation overall reported the following: The study covered only a couple of mild cases, and larger cohorts including severe cases with pre-infection samples were considered necessary. Whether the second-wave clones peaking on day 37 were SARS-CoV-2 specific was not confirmed. Balanced CD4/CD8 phenotypes were observed for clones contracting from day 15 to 85, whereas a bias towards CD4+ was observed for a second wave of clones expanding from day 15 to 37. Some responding clones were detected in pre-infection memory, suggesting pre-existing cross-reactive memory T cells joined the SARS-CoV-2 response. Contracting CD4+ clones appeared mostly in the CM and EM memory subsets, whereas CD8+ clones were enriched in EMRA.

With respect to this clonotype: Its antigen is unknown. There are no base qualities to consult, and no much larger clone falls within one base.

Reads for this sample came from an Illumina NovaSeq 6000. TCRalpha and TCRbeta cDNA libraries were constructed by 5'RACE with constant-segment primers, with sample barcodes and unique molecular identifiers being introduced. Trizol reagent was used to extract RNA from every sample. Library amplification was performed in two PCR steps, and a second sample barcode and Illumina TruSeq adapters were introduced in the second step. Sequencing of libraries was performed on an Illumina NovaSeq with 2 x 150 bp paired-end reads. As for how the authors treated the data: The reads were demultiplexed and collapsed into UMI-guided consensus sequences using migec v1.2.7. Using mixcr v2.1.11, the UMI consensuses were aligned to TRA and TRB V and J templates and assembled into clonotypes. A clonotype was counted as expanded or contracted only if both edgeR and NoisET called the change significant, with noise models trained on biological replicates. For edgeR calls, the cutoffs were a false discovery rate-adjusted p below 0.01 and a log2 fold-change threshold of 1. As an exploratory analysis of dynamics, PCA with hierarchical clustering was applied to max-normalized trajectories of the 1000 most abundant clonotypes. Separately sequenced CD4+ and CD8+ repertoires were used to assign a CD4 or CD8 phenotype to each responding clone. TCRdb passed the public sequencing reads through fastp at Q25 and MiXCR, retaining productive beta sequences. Each CDR3 protein gets just one entry, which takes the most common genes and DNA from the rows behind it. These V and J calls derive from TCRdb rather than the authors' analysis. Across this sample there are approximately 230,000 distinct CDR3 sequences, with about 15% seen only once. Approximately 3.5% of the sample is taken by the ten largest.

Ficoll-Paque density gradient centrifugation was used to isolate PBMCs. The clonotype originates from a young man who had mild COVID-19 (a few samples of this study predate the infection). The sample titles of this study are shuffled in the database, so cell type and time point are left out; the donor was told from shared clones. The sequenced sample consisted of PBMCs or a T cell subset sorted from them (not recorded which).

The sequenced DNA: TGTGCCAGCAGTTTGGCAGCTAGCAATCAGCCCCAGCATTTT. Translated, this gives CASSLAASNQPQHF. Here the chain combines TRBV2 and TRBJ1-5; the D segment cannot be called with confidence. Deletion took 5 bases off V and 0 bases off J, with a span of 8 bases between the germline ends. Including cysteine and phenylalanine, the CDR3 has 14 amino acids. Of the read, only the CDR3 DNA is kept; its 42 bases are in frame from base 1. Looking up the germline V gene yields CDR1 SNHLY and CDR2 FYNNEI.